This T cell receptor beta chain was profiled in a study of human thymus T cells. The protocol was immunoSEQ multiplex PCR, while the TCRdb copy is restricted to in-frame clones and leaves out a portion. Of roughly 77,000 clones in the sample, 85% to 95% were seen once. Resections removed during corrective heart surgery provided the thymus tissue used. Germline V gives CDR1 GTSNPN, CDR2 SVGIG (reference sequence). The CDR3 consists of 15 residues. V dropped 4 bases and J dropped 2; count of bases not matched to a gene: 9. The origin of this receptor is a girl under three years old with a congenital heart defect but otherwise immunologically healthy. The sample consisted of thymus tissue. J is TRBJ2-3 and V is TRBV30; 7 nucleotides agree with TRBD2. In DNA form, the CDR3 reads TGTGCCTGGACTGACCTAGCGGCCTTCACAGATACGCAGTATTTT. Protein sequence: CAWTDLAAFTDTQYF.